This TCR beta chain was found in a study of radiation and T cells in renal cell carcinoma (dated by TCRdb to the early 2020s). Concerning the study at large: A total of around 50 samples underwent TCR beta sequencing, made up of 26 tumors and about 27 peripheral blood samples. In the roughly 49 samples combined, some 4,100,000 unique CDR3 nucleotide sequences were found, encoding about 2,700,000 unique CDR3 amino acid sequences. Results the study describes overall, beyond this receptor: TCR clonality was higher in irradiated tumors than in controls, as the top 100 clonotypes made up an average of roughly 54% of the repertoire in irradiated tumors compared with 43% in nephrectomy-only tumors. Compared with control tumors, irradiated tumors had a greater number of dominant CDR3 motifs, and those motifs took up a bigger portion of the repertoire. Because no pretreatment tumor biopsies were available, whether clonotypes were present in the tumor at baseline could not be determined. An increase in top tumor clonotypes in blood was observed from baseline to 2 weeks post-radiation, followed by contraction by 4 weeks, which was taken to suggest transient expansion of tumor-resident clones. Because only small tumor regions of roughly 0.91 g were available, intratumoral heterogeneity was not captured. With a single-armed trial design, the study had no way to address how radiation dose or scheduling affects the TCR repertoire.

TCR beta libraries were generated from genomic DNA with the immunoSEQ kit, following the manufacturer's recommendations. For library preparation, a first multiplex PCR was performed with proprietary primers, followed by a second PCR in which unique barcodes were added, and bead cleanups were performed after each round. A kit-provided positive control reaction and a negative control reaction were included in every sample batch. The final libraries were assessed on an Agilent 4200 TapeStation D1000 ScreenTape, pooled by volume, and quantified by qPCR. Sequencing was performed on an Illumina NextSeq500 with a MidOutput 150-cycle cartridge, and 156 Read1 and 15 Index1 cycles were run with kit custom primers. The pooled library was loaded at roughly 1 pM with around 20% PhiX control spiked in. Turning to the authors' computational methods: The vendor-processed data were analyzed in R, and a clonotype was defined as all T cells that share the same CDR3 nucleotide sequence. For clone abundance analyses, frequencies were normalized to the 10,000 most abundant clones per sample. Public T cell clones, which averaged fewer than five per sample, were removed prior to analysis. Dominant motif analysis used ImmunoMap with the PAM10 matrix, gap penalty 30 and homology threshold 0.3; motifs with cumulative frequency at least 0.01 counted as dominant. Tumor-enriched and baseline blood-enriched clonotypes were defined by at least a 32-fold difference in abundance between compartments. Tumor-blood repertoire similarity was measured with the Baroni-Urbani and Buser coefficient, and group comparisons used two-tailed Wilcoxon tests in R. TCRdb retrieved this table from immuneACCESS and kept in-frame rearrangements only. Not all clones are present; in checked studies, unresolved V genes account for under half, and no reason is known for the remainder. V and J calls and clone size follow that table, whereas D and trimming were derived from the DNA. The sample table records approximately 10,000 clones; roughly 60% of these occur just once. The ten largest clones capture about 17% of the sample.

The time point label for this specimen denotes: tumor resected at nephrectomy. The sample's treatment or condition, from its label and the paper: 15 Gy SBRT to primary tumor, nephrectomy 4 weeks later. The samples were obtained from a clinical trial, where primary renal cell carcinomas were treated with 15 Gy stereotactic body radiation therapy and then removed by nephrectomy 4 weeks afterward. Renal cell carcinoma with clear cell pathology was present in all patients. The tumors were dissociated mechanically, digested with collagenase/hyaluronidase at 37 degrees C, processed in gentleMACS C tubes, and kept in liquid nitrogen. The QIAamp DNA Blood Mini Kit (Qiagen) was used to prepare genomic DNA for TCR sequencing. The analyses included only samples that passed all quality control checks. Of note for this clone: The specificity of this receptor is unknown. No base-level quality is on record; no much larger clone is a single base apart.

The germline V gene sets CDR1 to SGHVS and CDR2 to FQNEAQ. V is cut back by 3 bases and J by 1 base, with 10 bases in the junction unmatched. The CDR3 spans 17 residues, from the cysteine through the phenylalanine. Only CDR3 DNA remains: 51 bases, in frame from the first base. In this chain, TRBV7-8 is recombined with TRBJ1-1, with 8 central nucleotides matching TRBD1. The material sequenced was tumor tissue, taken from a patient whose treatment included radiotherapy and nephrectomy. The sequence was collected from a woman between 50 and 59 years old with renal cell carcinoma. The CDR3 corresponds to CASSFPRTGQQNTEAFF. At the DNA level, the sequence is TGTGCCAGCAGCTTCCCCAGGACAGGGCAACAGAACACTGAAGCTTTCTTT.